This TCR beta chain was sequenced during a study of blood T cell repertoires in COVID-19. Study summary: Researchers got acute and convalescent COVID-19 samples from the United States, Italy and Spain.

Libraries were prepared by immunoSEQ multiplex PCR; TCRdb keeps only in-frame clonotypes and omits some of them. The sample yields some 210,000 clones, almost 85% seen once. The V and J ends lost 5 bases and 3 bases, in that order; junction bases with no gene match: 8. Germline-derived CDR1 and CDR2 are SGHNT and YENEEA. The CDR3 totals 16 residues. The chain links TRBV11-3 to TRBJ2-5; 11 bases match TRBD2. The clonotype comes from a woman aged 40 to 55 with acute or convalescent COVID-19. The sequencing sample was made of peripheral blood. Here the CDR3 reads CASSARRLAGKETQYF. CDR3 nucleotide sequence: TGTGCCAGCAGCGCCCGACGACTAGCGGGGAAAGAGACCCAGTACTTC.